These T cell receptor beta chains were read from a single sample in a study of cytomegalovirus exposure and HLA in healthy donors. Clones were sequenced by immunoSEQ multiplex PCR, and TCRdb holds only the in-frame ones, with some missing. The sample consists of about 140,000 clones, around four fifths of them appearing once. The source material was PBMCs. All receptors derive from a female donor in good health and CMV-seronegative. Each CDR3 is given with its conserved first and last residue. A D gene is named only where the DNA matches it firmly. The size of a clone is reported for some rows only, either as once, few or many, or as a class for expanded clones.

V	D	size	J	CDR3	DNA
TRBV30	TRBD2	once	TRBJ2-3	CAWSVSFGRAGADTQYF	TGTGCCTGGAGTGTATCCTTCGGGAGGGCCGGGGCAGATACGCAGTATTTT
TRBV30	-	-	TRBJ1-6	CAWSGERKSSYNSPLHF	TGTGCCTGGAGTGGAGAGAGAAAGAGCTCCTATAATTCACCCCTCCACTTT
TRBV30	-	-	TRBJ2-7	CAWSVKATYEQYF	TGTGCCTGGAGTGTAAAAGCTACCTACGAGCAGTACTTC
TRBV7-3	TRBD2	-	TRBJ2-2	CASSSPSGGTTMNTGELFF	TGTGCCAGCAGCTCACCGTCGGGAGGAACGACCATGAACACCGGGGAGCTGTTTTTT
TRBV2	TRBD1	-	TRBJ1-5	CASSVDRDNQPQHF	TGTGCCAGCAGTGTAGACAGGGACAATCAGCCCCAGCATTTT
TRBV9	-	-	TRBJ2-3	CASSLSTDTQYF	TGTGCCAGCAGCTTAAGCACAGATACGCAGTATTTT
TRBV9	TRBD2	-	TRBJ2-3	CASSVAGGLLADTQYF	TGTGCCAGCAGCGTAGCGGGGGGGTTACTTGCAGATACGCAGTATTTT
TRBV5-4	TRBD2	-	TRBJ2-7	CASSSGLAVDYEQYF	TGTGCCAGCAGCTCCGGACTAGCGGTTGACTACGAGCAGTACTTC
TRBV5-1	-	-	TRBJ2-7	CASSLGTAGAYEQYF	TGCGCCAGCAGCTTGGGGACTGCAGGGGCCTACGAGCAGTACTTC
TRBV5-1	TRBD1	few	TRBJ2-7	CAVIGGTASSYEQYF	TGCGCCGTGATTGGTGGGACAGCGAGCTCCTACGAGCAGTACTTC
TRBV5-5	-	-	TRBJ2-5	CASSLGQGIETQYF	TGTGCCAGCAGCTTGGGTCAGGGTATTGAGACCCAGTACTTC
TRBV9	-	-	TRBJ1-2	CASSLTGDYGYTF	TGTGCCAGCAGCCTGACAGGAGACTATGGCTACACCTTC
TRBV7-3	-	-	TRBJ2-2	CASSLTGVGELFF	TGTGCCAGCAGCTTAACCGGGGTCGGGGAGCTGTTTTTT
TRBV27	TRBD2	-	TRBJ2-7	CASSFTSGPYEQYF	TGTGCCAGCAGTTTTACTAGCGGCCCCTACGAGCAGTACTTC
TRBV29-1	-	-	TRBJ2-1	CSVRQGLFNEQFF	TGCAGCGTGCGCCAGGGACTTTTCAATGAGCAGTTCTTC
TRBV5-4	-	-	TRBJ2-2	CASSSMTSQEGTGELFF	TGTGCCAGCAGCTCTATGACTAGTCAAGAGGGAACCGGGGAGCTGTTTTTT
TRBV5-4	TRBD2	-	TRBJ2-1	CASSRPGLADNEQFF	TGTGCCAGCAGCAGACCGGGACTAGCGGACAATGAGCAGTTCTTC
TRBV7-9	-	-	TRBJ2-7	CASSLGVPEQYF	TGTGCCAGCAGCTTAGGCGTTCCAGAGCAGTACTTC
TRBV28	TRBD2	-	TRBJ2-5	CASLAGGLEETQYF	TGTGCCAGCTTAGCGGGGGGGTTAGAGGAGACCCAGTACTTC
TRBV5-1	TRBD2	-	TRBJ2-2	CASSLAQGGLAGGTGELFF	TGCGCCAGCAGCTTGGCACAGGGCGGACTAGCGGGAGGCACCGGGGAGCTGTTTTTT
TRBV28	-	once	TRBJ2-7	CASSPPRDKIHEQYF	TGTGCCAGCAGCCCTCCCCGCGACAAGATCCACGAGCAGTACTTC
TRBV28	-	-	TRBJ2-2	CASSFGGAGTGELFF	TGTGCCAGCAGTTTTGGGGGCGCGGGCACCGGGGAGCTGTTTTTT
TRBV5-1	-	-	TRBJ1-1	CASSLGVIQAEAFF	TGCGCCAGCAGCTTGGGTGTTATCCAGGCTGAAGCTTTCTTT
TRBV5-4	-	-	TRBJ1-2	CASSLAQGRGYGYTF	TGTGCCAGCAGCTTGGCCCAGGGTCGCGGCTATGGCTACACCTTC
TRBV6-5	-	-	TRBJ2-4	CASSYRERAKNIQYF	TGTGCCAGCAGTTATCGGGAGAGGGCCAAAAACATTCAGTACTTC
TRBV2	TRBD1	-	TRBJ1-2	CASSETDRDDGYTF	TGTGCCAGCAGTGAAACGGACAGGGACGATGGCTACACCTTC
TRBV5-8	-	-	TRBJ1-5	CASSLGPAGGQPQHF	TGTGCCAGCAGCTTGGGCCCGGCGGGGGGACAGCCCCAGCATTTT
TRBV6-5	-	once	TRBJ2-2	CASTEGANTGELFF	TGTGCCAGCACCGAGGGGGCGAACACCGGGGAGCTGTTTTTT
TRBV6-5	TRBD1	-	TRBJ1-2	CASRNPGQVTGYTF	TGTGCCAGCAGGAACCCGGGACAGGTGACCGGCTACACCTTC
TRBV7-9	-	-	TRBJ2-2	CASSGSTGKNTGELFF	TGTGCCAGCAGCGGCAGTACAGGGAAGAACACCGGGGAGCTGTTTTTT
TRBV27	TRBD2	-	TRBJ2-3	CASSYLAGGRGTDTQYF	TGTGCCAGCAGTTACCTAGCGGGGGGGCGTGGGACAGATACGCAGTATTTT
TRBV29-1	TRBD2	-	TRBJ2-7	CSVERKEGLAAALEQYF	TGCAGCGTTGAGAGGAAAGAGGGACTAGCGGCGGCTCTGGAGCAGTACTTC
TRBV19	TRBD1	-	TRBJ1-4	CASSTAGQGLEKLFF	TGTGCCAGTAGTACCGCGGGACAGGGACTCGAAAAACTGTTTTTT
TRBV11-2	-	few	TRBJ2-2	CASSLPVNTGELFF	TGTGCCAGCAGCTTGCCGGTGAACACCGGGGAGCTGTTTTTT
TRBV7-9	TRBD1	few	TRBJ1-2	CASSLGDRAPGYTF	TGTGCCAGCAGCTTGGGTGACAGGGCCCCTGGCTACACCTTC
TRBV19	-	-	TRBJ1-5	CASSINRAHQPQHF	TGTGCCAGTAGTATAAACAGGGCCCATCAGCCCCAGCATTTT
TRBV6-1	-	-	TRBJ2-1	CASTRSYNEQFF	TGTGCCAGCACCCGCAGTTACAATGAGCAGTTCTTC
TRBV20-1	-	-	TRBJ1-1	CSASADTEAFF	TGCAGTGCTAGCGCGGACACTGAAGCTTTCTTT
TRBV5-5	-	-	TRBJ1-3	CASSPSPVTSGNTIYF	TGTGCCAGCAGCCCCTCGCCGGTAACCTCTGGAAACACCATATATTTT
TRBV4-1	TRBD2	few	TRBJ2-1	CASSRLALSHNEQFF	TGCGCCAGCAGCCGACTAGCATTAAGTCACAATGAGCAGTTCTTC
TRBV2	TRBD1	-	TRBJ2-3	CASSRTGIGTDTQYF	TGTGCCAGCAGCCGGACAGGGATTGGGACAGATACGCAGTATTTT
TRBV5-1	TRBD1	-	TRBJ1-5	CASSFFPGQGNNQPQHF	TGCGCCAGCAGCTTCTTTCCGGGACAGGGAAACAATCAGCCCCAGCATTTT
TRBV6-1	TRBD1	-	TRBJ2-7	CASSEVRDRVSYEQYF	TGTGCCAGCAGTGAAGTCCGGGACAGGGTTTCCTACGAGCAGTACTTC
TRBV5-1	-	-	TRBJ2-1	CASSLGVRGYIEDEQFF	TGCGCCAGCAGCTTGGGAGTTAGGGGTTATATCGAGGATGAGCAGTTCTTC
TRBV7-9	-	-	TRBJ2-3	CSSSLDIDTQYF	TGTTCCAGCAGCTTAGATATAGATACGCAGTATTTT
TRBV19	TRBD1	-	TRBJ2-1	CAGRMDRGYYNEQFF	TGTGCCGGTAGGATGGACAGGGGTTACTACAATGAGCAGTTCTTC
TRBV12-5	TRBD2	-	TRBJ2-1	CASGLRLAGVKSEQFF	TGTGCTAGTGGCCTAAGACTAGCGGGGGTGAAATCTGAGCAGTTCTTC
TRBV5-1	TRBD1	-	TRBJ1-4	CASRRGSGGRLGEKLFF	TGCGCCAGCAGACGGGGTTCAGGGGGGCGCTTGGGTGAAAAACTGTTTTTT
TRBV19	-	few	TRBJ1-5	CASSVSPGAPSNQPQHF	TGTGCCAGTAGCGTCAGTCCAGGGGCCCCAAGCAATCAGCCCCAGCATTTT
TRBV5-1	-	-	TRBJ1-1	CASSLAGVGTEAFF	TGCGCCAGCAGCTTGGCCGGAGTGGGCACTGAAGCTTTCTTT
TRBV19	-	-	TRBJ2-1	CASSFRDSPQTIYNEQFF	TGTGCCAGTAGTTTCCGGGACTCTCCTCAGACGATCTACAATGAGCAGTTCTTC
TRBV4-3	TRBD1	-	TRBJ2-1	CASSQGVRDRKSEQFF	TGCGCCAGCAGCCAAGGGGTCCGGGACAGGAAGAGTGAGCAGTTCTTC